Listed below are T cell receptor beta chains from one sample, sequenced in a study of blood T cell repertoires in COVID-19. This table comes from immunoSEQ multiplex PCR, and its TCRdb copy is limited to in-frame clones, with some not included. The table records 120,000 to 150,000 clones, approximately 80% of them present only once. The sequencing sample was made of peripheral blood. The source of these receptors is a man in his sixties with active or convalescent COVID-19. Each CDR3 is given with its conserved first and last residue. D genes are given only for firm matches. Size values are once, few and many counts, or a class for expanded clones, and some rows have none.

j_call	d_call	clone_size	v_call	cdr3_nt	cdr3_aa
TRBJ2-3	.	.	TRBV6-5	TGTGCCAGCAGTTATTCCAGGGTAGGAACAGATACGCAGTATTTT	CASSYSRVGTDTQYF
TRBJ1-6	TRBD1	few	TRBV10-3	TGTGCCATGAGATTGGACAGGGTGGATTCACCCCTCCACTTT	CAMRLDRVDSPLHF
TRBJ1-1	.	few	TRBV7-2	TGTGCCAGCAGCTTAACAGGGTACATGAACACTGAAGCTTTCTTT	CASSLTGYMNTEAFF
TRBJ2-1	TRBD2	.	TRBV5-1	TGCGCCAGCAGCTTAATAGCGGGAGTTGGTGAGCAGTTCTTC	CASSLIAGVGEQFF
TRBJ2-3	.	.	TRBV28	TGTGCCAGCAGTTTGCGACTCATTACAGATACGCAGTATTTT	CASSLRLITDTQYF
TRBJ2-7	TRBD2	.	TRBV28	TGTGCCAGCAGCGGGGGTCCGGGCGGGGGATACTCCTACGAGCAGTACTTC	CASSGGPGGGYSYEQYF
TRBJ2-1	.	once	TRBV4-3	TGCGCCAGCAGCCAAGAGATCCCGGGACAATGGTCCAATGAGCAGTTCTTC	CASSQEIPGQWSNEQFF
TRBJ1-1	.	.	TRBV29-1	TGCAGCGTTGTAACCGTTGGAAGGGGTTTCTTT	CSVVTVGRGFF
TRBJ2-5	TRBD1	.	TRBV27	TGTGCCAGCAGCCGAACAGGGGGAGAAGGAGAGACCCAGTACTTC	CASSRTGGEGETQYF
TRBJ1-4	.	.	TRBV19	TGTGCCACCGCAGGACAGAATGAAAAACTGTTTTTT	CATAGQNEKLFF
TRBJ2-7	TRBD2	.	TRBV5-1	TGCGCCAGCAGCTTGGGACTAGCCCAACGGGTGGGGGAGCAGTACTTC	CASSLGLAQRVGEQYF
TRBJ1-2	TRBD1	.	TRBV28	TGTGCCAGCAGTGGCGGACAGGGGGCGCATGGCTACACCTTC	CASSGGQGAHGYTF
TRBJ1-4	.	.	TRBV7-8	TGTGCCAGCCAGAGGGTTGCAACTAATGAAAAACTGTTTTTT	CASQRVATNEKLFF
TRBJ2-1	TRBD2	.	TRBV10-3	TGTGCCACCCTATTTGGTAGCGGGAAGGTGAATGAGCAGTTCTTC	CATLFGSGKVNEQFF
TRBJ2-7	.	.	TRBV6-6	TGTGCCAGCACCAAAAGGGGATCCGAGCAGTACTTC	CASTKRGSEQYF
TRBJ2-1	.	few	TRBV9	TGTGCCAGCAGCGGAGAAAATGAGCAGTTCTTC	CASSGENEQFF
TRBJ2-4	.	few	TRBV19	TGTGCCAGTAGTGATCGGGGGAGGCTAGAGGAGAACATTCAGTACTTC	CASSDRGRLEENIQYF
TRBJ2-1	.	medium-sized	TRBV11-2	TGTGCCAGCGTTCCGGGACTTAGCCTCAATGAGCAGTTCTTC	CASVPGLSLNEQFF
TRBJ1-5	TRBD1	once	TRBV19	TGTGCCAGTAGTATCGCACAGGGGAGCTATCAGCCCCAGCATTTT	CASSIAQGSYQPQHF
TRBJ2-1	TRBD2	.	TRBV7-9	TGTGCCAGCAGCTTAGCAGCGGGAGAGTTCTACAATGAGCAGTTCTTC	CASSLAAGEFYNEQFF
TRBJ2-1	TRBD2	few	TRBV6-2/TRBV6-3	TGTGCCAGCAGTCAGACTAGCGGGAGGGTGTATGAGCAGTTCTTC	CASSQTSGRVYEQFF
TRBJ2-1	.	.	TRBV11-1	TGTGCCAGCAGGCAGGCGGGCGGGGATGAGCAGTTCTTC	CASRQAGGDEQFF
TRBJ1-1	.	.	TRBV19	TGTGCCAGTAGTGATGCGGGGCGTCGAAGGAACACTGAAGCTTTCTTT	CASSDAGRRRNTEAFF
TRBJ1-1	.	.	TRBV11-1	TGTGCCAGCAGCCTTCGGAGGGTAATGAACACTGAAGCTTTCTTT	CASSLRRVMNTEAFF
TRBJ1-1	.	.	TRBV5-1	TGCGCCAGCAGCACGGAGCCTATGAACACTGAAGCTTTCTTT	CASSTEPMNTEAFF